Listed below are T cell receptor beta chains from one sample, sequenced in a study of regulatory T cells in long-lasting Graves disease. TCRdb re-called the multiplex PCR reads through MiXCR, storing one row per CDR3 protein. The sample lists fewer than 450,000 distinct CDR3 sequences; under 25% were seen once. This specimen was peripheral blood mononuclear cells (PBMCs), taken when the disease was refractory, from a patient treated with antithyroid drugs. The source of these receptors is a female donor with Graves disease. The CDR3 runs from the conserved cysteine through the conserved F or W. D genes are given only for firm matches. The listing skips clone size in some rows; elsewhere it reads once, few, many or a size class.

J gene	clone size	V gene	D gene	CDR3 protein	CDR3 DNA
TRBJ1-1	few	TRBV7-9	TRBD1	CASSPQGSTEAFF	TGTGCCAGCAGCCCACAGGGGTCCACTGAAGCTTTCTTT
TRBJ1-4	-	TRBV3-1	TRBD1	CASSQAGQGEKLFF	TGTGCCAGCAGCCAAGCGGGACAGGGCGAAAAACTGTTTTTT
TRBJ2-2	-	TRBV6-1	-	CASSDRVGELFF	TGTGCCAGCAGTGACAGGGTCGGGGAGCTGTTTTTT
TRBJ1-2	once	TRBV4-3	TRBD1	CASSQVGQGDGYTF	TGCGCCAGCAGCCAAGTTGGACAGGGGGATGGCTACACCTTC
TRBJ2-7	few	TRBV5-1	-	CASRAPEGRTYEQYF	TGCGCCAGCAGGGCCCCCGAGGGTAGGACTTACGAGCAGTACTTC
TRBJ1-1	-	TRBV9	-	CASSVDGGLKEAFF	TGTGCCAGCAGCGTAGACGGGGGACTCAAAGAAGCTTTCTTT
TRBJ1-6	-	TRBV19	-	CASSSRSRNSPLHF	TGTGCCAGTAGTAGTCGCAGTCGGAATTCACCCCTCCACTTT
TRBJ2-5	many	TRBV11-2	TRBD1	CASSDKDRGREAQYF	TGTGCCAGCAGCGATAAAGACAGGGGAAGAGAGGCCCAGTACTTC
TRBJ1-1	-	TRBV24-1	TRBD1	CATSDLIHRGLTEAFF	TGTGCCACCAGTGATTTGATCCACAGGGGGCTCACTGAAGCTTTCTTT
TRBJ2-2	-	TRBV19	-	CASSIDDGAGELFF	TGTGCCAGTAGTATAGATGACGGTGCCGGGGAGCTGTTTTTT
TRBJ2-5	many	TRBV6-1	-	CASNREPQETQYF	TGTGCCAGCAACCGGGAGCCCCAAGAGACCCAGTACTTC
TRBJ1-1	few	TRBV7-6	-	CASSLSRGALGMNTEAFF	TGTGCCAGCAGCTTAAGTCGGGGGGCGCTTGGCATGAACACTGAAGCTTTCTTT
TRBJ2-2	many	TRBV7-2	-	CASSLDPPGIGELFF	TGTGCCAGCAGCTTAGACCCCCCGGGGATCGGGGAGCTGTTTTTT
TRBJ1-2	few	TRBV30	-	CAWSVGSTYGYTF	TGTGCCTGGAGTGTAGGGTCGACCTATGGCTACACCTTC
TRBJ2-1	-	TRBV10-3	-	CAIRTVNEQFF	TGTGCCATCAGGACAGTCAATGAGCAGTTCTTC
TRBJ1-5	-	TRBV28	-	CASSLGGLSQPQHF	TGTGCCAGCAGTCTCGGGGGCTTGAGTCAGCCCCAGCATTTT
TRBJ2-2	-	TRBV29-1	-	CSVDKPTGPNTGELFF	TGCAGCGTTGATAAACCCACAGGGCCTAACACCGGGGAGCTGTTTTTT
TRBJ1-4	-	TRBV6-2/TRBV6-3	TRBD1	CASSYGTGGRAEKLFF	TGTGCCAGCAGTTATGGGACAGGGGGCCGGGCTGAAAAACTGTTTTTT
TRBJ2-7	-	TRBV11-2	TRBD2	CASSRQLADYEQYF	TGTGCCAGCAGTCGTCAACTAGCGGACTACGAGCAGTACTTC
TRBJ2-2	-	TRBV12-3/TRBV12-4	TRBD2	CASSSSGRAFIGELFF	TGTGCCAGCAGCTCGAGCGGGAGGGCGTTTATCGGGGAGCTGTTTTTT
TRBJ2-2	-	TRBV6-1	-	CASRELRYGELFF	TGTGCCAGCAGAGAATTGCGATACGGGGAGCTGTTTTTT
TRBJ1-2	-	TRBV6-2/TRBV6-3	TRBD1	CASSEEDRGIYGYTF	TGTGCCAGCAGTGAAGAGGACAGGGGAATATATGGCTACACCTTC
TRBJ1-5	many	TRBV27	TRBD1	CASSLGQPNQPQHF	TGTGCCAGCAGTTTGGGACAGCCGAATCAGCCCCAGCATTTT
TRBJ1-5	-	TRBV24-1	-	CATSDSGSLEPQHF	TGTGCCACCAGTGACTCCGGGAGCCTGGAGCCCCAGCATTTT
TRBJ2-7	-	TRBV7-9	-	CASSHEGWDEQYF	TGTGCCAGCAGCCACGAGGGTTGGGACGAGCAGTACTTC
TRBJ1-5	-	TRBV7-9	-	CASSGETESNQPQHF	TGTGCCAGCAGCGGGGAGACAGAAAGCAATCAGCCCCAGCATTTT
TRBJ1-1	-	TRBV3-1	-	CASSPYVTPIEAFF	TGTGCCAGCAGCCCCTATGTGACTCCCATTGAAGCTTTCTTT
TRBJ2-7	many	TRBV20-1	-	CSARENRQGRDEQYF	TGCAGTGCCCGAGAAAATAGGCAGGGGAGGGACGAGCAGTACTTC
TRBJ2-7	many	TRBV12-3/TRBV12-4	TRBD2	CASSFGLAGFWEQYF	TGTGCCAGCAGTTTCGGGCTAGCGGGATTTTGGGAGCAGTACTTC
TRBJ2-2	many	TRBV9	TRBD1	CASSASGTANTGELFF	TGTGCCAGCAGCGCGTCCGGGACAGCGAACACCGGGGAGCTGTTTTTT
TRBJ1-2	many	TRBV2	-	CASSGVTGSGYTF	TGTGCCAGCAGTGGCGTCACAGGGAGTGGCTACACCTTC
TRBJ2-5	-	TRBV29-1	TRBD1	CSVEQDRGRGETQYF	TGCAGCGTTGAGCAGGACAGGGGGCGCGGGGAGACCCAGTACTTC
TRBJ2-5	-	TRBV5-1	TRBD2	CASTPLPSGGQETQYF	TGCGCCAGCACCCCCTTGCCCAGCGGGGGGCAAGAGACCCAGTACTTC
TRBJ2-1	-	TRBV12-3/TRBV12-4	-	CASGRGLDEQFF	TGTGCCAGCGGGCGGGGGCTTGATGAGCAGTTCTTC
TRBJ2-7	-	TRBV5-5	TRBD1	CASSGTGPFSYEQYF	TGTGCCAGCAGCGGGACAGGTCCGTTCTCCTACGAGCAGTACTTC
TRBJ2-7	few	TRBV6-5	TRBD1	CASSYWQGAYEQYF	TGTGCCAGCAGTTACTGGCAGGGGGCCTACGAGCAGTACTTC